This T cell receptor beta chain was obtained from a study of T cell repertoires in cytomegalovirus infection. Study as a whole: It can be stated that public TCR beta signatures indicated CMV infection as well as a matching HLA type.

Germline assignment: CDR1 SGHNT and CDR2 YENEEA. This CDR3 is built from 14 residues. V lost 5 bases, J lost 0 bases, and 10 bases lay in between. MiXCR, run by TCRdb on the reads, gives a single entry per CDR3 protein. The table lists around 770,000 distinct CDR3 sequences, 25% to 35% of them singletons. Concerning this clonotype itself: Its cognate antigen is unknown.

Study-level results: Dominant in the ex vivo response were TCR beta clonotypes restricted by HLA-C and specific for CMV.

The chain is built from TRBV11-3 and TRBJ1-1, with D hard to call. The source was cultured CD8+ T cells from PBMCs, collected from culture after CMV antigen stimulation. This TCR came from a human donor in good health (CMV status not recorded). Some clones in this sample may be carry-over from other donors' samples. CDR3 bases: TGTGCCAGCAGCCAGAGTCCATTGAACACTGAAGCTTTCTTT. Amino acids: CASSQSPLNTEAFF.